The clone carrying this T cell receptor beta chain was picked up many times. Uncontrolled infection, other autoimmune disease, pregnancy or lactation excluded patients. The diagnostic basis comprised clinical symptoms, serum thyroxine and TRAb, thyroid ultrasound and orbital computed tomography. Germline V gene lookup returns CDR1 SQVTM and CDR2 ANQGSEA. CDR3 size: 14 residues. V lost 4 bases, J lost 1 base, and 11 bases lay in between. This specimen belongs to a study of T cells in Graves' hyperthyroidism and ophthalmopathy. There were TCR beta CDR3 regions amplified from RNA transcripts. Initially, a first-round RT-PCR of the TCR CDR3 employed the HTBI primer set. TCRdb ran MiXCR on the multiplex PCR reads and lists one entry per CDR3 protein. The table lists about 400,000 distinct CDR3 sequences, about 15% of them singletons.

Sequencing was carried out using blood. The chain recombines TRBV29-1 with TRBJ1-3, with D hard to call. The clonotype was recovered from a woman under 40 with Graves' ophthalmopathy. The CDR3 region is CSVGLGSSGNTIYF. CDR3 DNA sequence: TGCAGCGTTGGGCTGGGTTCATCTGGAAACACCATATATTTT. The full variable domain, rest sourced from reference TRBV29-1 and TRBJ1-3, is SAVISQKPSRDICQRGTSLTIQCQVDSQVTMMFWYRQQPGQSLTLIATANQGSEATYESGFVIDKFPISRPNLTFSTLTVSNMSPEDSSIYLCSVGLGSSGNTIYFGEGSWLTVV.